These 5 T cell receptor beta chains were sequenced from one sample in a study of T cell responses to AZD1222 COVID-19 vaccine. The data were produced by immunoSEQ multiplex PCR, yet TCRdb's version contains in-frame clones alone and is incomplete. The table lists about 55,000 clones, 87% of them singletons. The sample in question was peripheral blood, obtained on day 0 of AZD1222 vaccination. The source of these receptors is an adult in good health.

This sequence joins TRBV27 and TRBJ1-5; D is undetermined. V was clipped by 0 bases and J by 0 bases, with 9 bases between them. Germline V CDR1 and CDR2: MNHEY, SMNVEV (reference sequence). The CDR3 runs to 16 residues. CDR3 DNA sequence: TGTGCCAGCAGTTTATCGGCGGCTCATAGCAATCAGCCCCAGCATTTT. Protein product: CASSLSAAHSNQPQHF.

The chain recombines TRBV4-3 with TRBJ1-2; 7 bases align to TRBD1. Losses at the gene ends were 0 bases for V and 4 bases for J; bases not matched to a gene: 2. The germline CDR1 and CDR2 sequences are LGHNA and YSLEER. There are 14 residues in the CDR3. The chain's CDR3 is CASSQEGQLYGYTF. The CDR3 DNA follows: TGCGCCAGCAGCCAAGAGGGACAGCTCTATGGCTACACCTTC.

This clone was detected once. V gene TRBV19 combines with J gene TRBJ1-2, with a tentative D call TRBD1 (5 bases). The CDR3 sequence is 12 residues long. The V end lost 7 bases, the J end lost 3 bases, and 9 bases lay between the germline ends. CDR1 is LNHDA, CDR2 SQIVND, per germline (reference sequence). CDR3 nucleotides: TGTGCCAGTACTGACAGATACTATGGCTACACCTTC. It encodes CASTDRYYGYTF.

The V call is TRBV11-2, the J call TRBJ2-3; the match to TRBD1 covers 7 bases. CDR1 and CDR2 (germline): SGHAT, FQNNGV. This CDR3 region has 15 residues. Trimming removed 2 bases from V and 2 bases from J; junction bases left unmatched: 4. The CDR3 sequence is CASSLSGQPTDTQYF. For the CDR3, the DNA is TGTGCCAGCAGCTTATCGGGACAGCCCACAGATACGCAGTATTTT.

This clone was observed a handful of times. The chain is built from TRBV5-8 and TRBJ1-5; D unclear. V lost 0 bases and J 0 bases, leaving 7 bases between the germline ends. Per the germline V gene, CDR1 is SGHTS and CDR2 is YDEGEE. This CDR3 contains 15 residues. CDR3 bases: TGTGCCAGCAGCTTGGGTACACATAGCAATCAGCCCCAGCATTTT. Amino acid sequence: CASSLGTHSNQPQHF.